This TCR beta chain was found in a study of T cell responses to AZD1222 COVID-19 vaccine. Study results and limitations: The donors showed a predominance of white British ancestry and of females, with possible underestimation of clonal diversity. Spike-specific TCR breadth and depth rose after two AZD1222 doses.

This clone appeared a few times. Its matching antigen is unknown. Method: immunoSEQ multiplex PCR; TCRdb's copy keeps in-frame clones and lacks some. The sample shows approximately 100,000 clones, about 90% of them seen only once. This specimen was peripheral blood, taken 28 days after the second AZD1222 dose. This TCR was sampled from an adult who received the AZD1222 COVID-19 vaccine.

In DNA form, the CDR3 reads TGTGCCAGCAGTGAAGGTAGGGCTAGCGGGGGATTCACAGATACGCAGTATTTT. Residues: CASSEGRASGGFTDTQYF. J is TRBJ2-3 and V is TRBV6-1, with TRBD2 matching 10 bases. CDR1 and CDR2 from the germline V gene are MNHNS and SASEGT. Germline trimming cut 1 base from V and 2 bases from J; bases unmatched to any gene: 9. The CDR3 runs 18 residues.